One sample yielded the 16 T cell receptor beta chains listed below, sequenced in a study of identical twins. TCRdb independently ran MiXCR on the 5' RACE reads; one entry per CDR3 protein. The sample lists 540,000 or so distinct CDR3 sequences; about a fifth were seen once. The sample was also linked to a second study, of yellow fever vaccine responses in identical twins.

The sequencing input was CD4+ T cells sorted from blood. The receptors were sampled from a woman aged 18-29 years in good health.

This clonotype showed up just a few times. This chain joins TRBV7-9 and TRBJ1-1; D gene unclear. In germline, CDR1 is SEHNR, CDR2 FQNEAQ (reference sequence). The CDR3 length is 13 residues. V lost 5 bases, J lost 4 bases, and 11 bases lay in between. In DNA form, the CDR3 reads TGTGCCAGCAGCGAGGGTGTGGGCACTGAAGCTTTCTTT. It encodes CASSEGVGTEAFF.

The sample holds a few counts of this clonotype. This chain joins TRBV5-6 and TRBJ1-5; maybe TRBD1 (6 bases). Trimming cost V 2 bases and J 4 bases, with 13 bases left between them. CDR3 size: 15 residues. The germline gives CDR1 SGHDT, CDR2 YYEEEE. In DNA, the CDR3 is TGTGCCAGCAGCTTCGTCGGTGACAGGAATCAGCCCCAGCATTTT. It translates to CASSFVGDRNQPQHF.

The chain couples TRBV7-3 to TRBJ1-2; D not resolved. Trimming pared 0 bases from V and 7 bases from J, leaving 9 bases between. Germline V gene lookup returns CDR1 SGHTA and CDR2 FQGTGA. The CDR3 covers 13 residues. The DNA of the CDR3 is TGTGCCAGCAGCTTAACGTCAGGCATTGGCTACACCTTC. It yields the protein CASSLTSGIGYTF.

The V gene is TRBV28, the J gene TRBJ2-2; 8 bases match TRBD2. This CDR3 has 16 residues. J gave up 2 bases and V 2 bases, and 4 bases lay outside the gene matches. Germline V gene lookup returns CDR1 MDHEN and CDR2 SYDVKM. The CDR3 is CASSLVRTSNTGELFF. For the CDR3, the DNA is TGTGCCAGCAGTTTAGTCAGGACTAGCAACACCGGGGAGCTGTTTTTT.

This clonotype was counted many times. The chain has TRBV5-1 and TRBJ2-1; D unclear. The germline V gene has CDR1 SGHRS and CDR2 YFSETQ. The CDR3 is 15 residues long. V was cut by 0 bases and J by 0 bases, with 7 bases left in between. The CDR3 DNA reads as TGCGCCAGCAGCTTGGCGTCGAGCTCCTACAATGAGCAGTTCTTC. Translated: CASSLASSSYNEQFF.

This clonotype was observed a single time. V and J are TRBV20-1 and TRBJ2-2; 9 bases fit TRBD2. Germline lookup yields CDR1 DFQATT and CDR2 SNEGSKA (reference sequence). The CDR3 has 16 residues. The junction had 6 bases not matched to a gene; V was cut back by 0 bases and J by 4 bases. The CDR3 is CSARDRGGRGTGELFF. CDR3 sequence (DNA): TGCAGTGCTAGAGATCGGGGCGGGAGGGGCACCGGGGAGCTGTTTTTT.

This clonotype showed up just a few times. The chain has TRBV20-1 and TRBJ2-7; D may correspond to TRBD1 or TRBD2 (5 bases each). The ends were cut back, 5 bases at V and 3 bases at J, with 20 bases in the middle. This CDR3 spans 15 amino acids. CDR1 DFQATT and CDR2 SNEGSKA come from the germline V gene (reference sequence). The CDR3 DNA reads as TGCAGTGCTGAGGGTCCGGGTGGGGCGTTCTACGAGCAGTACTTC. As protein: CSAEGPGGAFYEQYF.

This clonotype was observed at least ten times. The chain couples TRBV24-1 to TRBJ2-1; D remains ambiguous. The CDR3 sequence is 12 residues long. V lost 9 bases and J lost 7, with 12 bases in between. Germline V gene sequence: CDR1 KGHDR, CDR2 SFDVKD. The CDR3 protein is CATGPLGNEQFF. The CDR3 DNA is TGTGCCACCGGCCCCCTAGGAAATGAGCAGTTCTTC.

The CDR3 region has the DNA TGTGCGAGACTACAGGGCGGCGAGCAGTACTTC. It codes for CARLQGGEQYF. The chain is built from TRBV24-1 and TRBJ2-7; D is perhaps TRBD1 (6 bases). The germline CDR1 and CDR2 sequences are KGHDR and SFDVKD. CDR3 size: 11 residues.

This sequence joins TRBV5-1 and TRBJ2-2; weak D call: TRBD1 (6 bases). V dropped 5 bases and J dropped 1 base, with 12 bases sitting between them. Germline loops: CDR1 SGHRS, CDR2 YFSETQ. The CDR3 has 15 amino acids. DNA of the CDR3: TGCGCCAGCAGGCCACCGGACAGGAACACCGGGGAGCTGTTTTTT. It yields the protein CASRPPDRNTGELFF.

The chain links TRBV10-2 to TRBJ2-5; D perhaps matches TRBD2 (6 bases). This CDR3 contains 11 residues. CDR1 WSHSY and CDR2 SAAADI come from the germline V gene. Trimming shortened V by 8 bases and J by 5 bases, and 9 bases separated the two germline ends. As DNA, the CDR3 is TGCGCCAGCGAACGGGAGGAGACCCAGTACTTC. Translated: CASEREETQYF.

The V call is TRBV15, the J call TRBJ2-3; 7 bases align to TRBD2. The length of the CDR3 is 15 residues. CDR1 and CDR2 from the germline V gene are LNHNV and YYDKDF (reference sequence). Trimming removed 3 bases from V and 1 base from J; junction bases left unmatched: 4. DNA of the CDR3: TGTGCCACCAGCAGCCTTGGGGGGGGCACAGATACGCAGTATTTT. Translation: CATSSLGGGTDTQYF.

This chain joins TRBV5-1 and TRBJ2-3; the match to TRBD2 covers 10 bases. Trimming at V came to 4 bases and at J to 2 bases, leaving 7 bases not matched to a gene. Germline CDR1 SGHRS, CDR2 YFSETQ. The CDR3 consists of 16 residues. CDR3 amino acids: CASSPVLAGTTDTQYF. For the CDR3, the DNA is TGCGCCAGCAGCCCGGTACTAGCGGGGACCACAGATACGCAGTATTTT.

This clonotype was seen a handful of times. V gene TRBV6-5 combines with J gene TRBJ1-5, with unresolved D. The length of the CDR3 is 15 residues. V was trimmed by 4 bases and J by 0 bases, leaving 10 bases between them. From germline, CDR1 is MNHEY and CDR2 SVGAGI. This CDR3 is CASSSRARSNQPQHF. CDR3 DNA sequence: TGTGCCAGCAGTTCCCGGGCGCGTAGCAATCAGCCCCAGCATTTT.

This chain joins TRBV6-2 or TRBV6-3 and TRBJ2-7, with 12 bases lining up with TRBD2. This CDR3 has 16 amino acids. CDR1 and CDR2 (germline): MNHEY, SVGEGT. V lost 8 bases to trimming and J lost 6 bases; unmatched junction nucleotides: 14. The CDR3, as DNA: TGTGCCAGCGCCGAAATAAGGACTAGCGGGAAAATCGAGCAGTACTTC. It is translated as CASAEIRTSGKIEQYF.

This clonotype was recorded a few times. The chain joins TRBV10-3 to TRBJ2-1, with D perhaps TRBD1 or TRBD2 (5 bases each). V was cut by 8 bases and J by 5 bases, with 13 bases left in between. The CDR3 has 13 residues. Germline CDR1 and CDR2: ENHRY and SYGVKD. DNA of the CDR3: TGTGCCATCCGGGACGGATCTAACAATGAGCAGTTCTTC. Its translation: CAIRDGSNNEQFF.